The present entry profiles one T cell receptor beta chain with its context. One entry per CDR3 protein, called by TCRdb with MiXCR from the RT-PCR reads. The sample contains about 410,000 distinct CDR3 sequences, 16% of which appear only once. This sample is drawn from a study of patients and donors after allogeneic stem cell transplantation. Germline-derived CDR1 and CDR2 are MNHNS and SASEGT. V was pared by 6 bases and J by 7 bases, with 16 bases between. CDR3 size: 14 residues. The sequencing sample was made of blood, either unsorted or a sorted T cell fraction (not recorded which). This receptor was obtained from a human donor who was either an allogeneic HSCT recipient or a stem cell or donor lymphocyte infusion donor (not recorded which). It is not recorded whose cells these are; they may come from a transplant donor. The genes are TRBV6-1 and TRBJ2-1; possible D gene TRBD2, 6 bases. DNA of the CDR3: TGTGCCAGCAGCCCCGCGGGGACTCAAAATGAGCAGTTCTTC. It translates to CASSPAGTQNEQFF.